This T cell receptor (beta chain) is from a study of cytomegalovirus exposure and HLA in healthy donors. This CDR3 spans 14 amino acids. Between the trimmed V and J ends, which lost 8 bases and 6 bases, there was a span of 19 bases. Germline V gene data show CDR1 as MDHEN and CDR2 as SYDVKM. This PCR relied on a set of 60 Vbeta primers and 13 Jbeta primers. The assay was immunoSEQ multiplex PCR, and TCRdb's table has in-frame clones only and misses some. The data show approximately 220,000 clones, 75% to 80% seen once. This clone has a single count. The chain uses TRBV28 and TRBJ1-1, with D possibly TRBD1 on 6 matching bases. Sequencing input: PBMCs. This clonotype originated in a man younger than 35 in good health and CMV-seronegative. CDR3: CASRPESGQPEAFF. The DNA of the CDR3 is TGTGCCAGCCGCCCCGAGTCAGGACAGCCTGAAGCTTTCTTT. Full variable domain (outside the CDR3, taken from reference TRBV28 and TRBJ1-1): DVKVTQSSRYLVKRTGEKVFLECVQDMDHENMFWYRQDPGLGLRLIYFSYDVKMKEKGDIPEGYSVSREKKERFSLILESASTNQTSMYLCASRPESGQPEAFFGQGTRLTVV.